The present T cell receptor (beta chain) was sequenced within a study of PD-L1 blockade in urothelial cancer. The V gene lost 1 base and the J gene lost 5 bases, with 27 bases spanning the gap. This CDR3 region has 20 residues. Germline V gene sequence: CDR1 SGHTA, CDR2 FQGTGA. Time point denoted: pretreatment peripheral blood. Method: immunoSEQ multiplex PCR; TCRdb's copy keeps in-frame clones and lacks some. The sample lists just under 65,000 clones, about 81% occurring once. This TCR was sampled from a man between 65 and 79 years old with urothelial cancer. This chain joins TRBV7-3 and TRBJ2-1, with D uncertain. Sample: PBMCs, taken around atezolizumab (anti-PD-L1) treatment. The CDR3 nucleotides read TGTGCCAGCAGCTTAAACCCCCTGACTGGCTACGGTAAGATCGACAATGAGCAGTTCTTC. Translation gives CASSLNPLTGYGKIDNEQFF.